This T cell receptor beta chain emerged from a study of OX40 agonist ivuxolimab in advanced cancers. Turning to the overall study: Ivuxolimab was a fully human IgG2 agonistic monoclonal antibody targeting the costimulatory receptor OX40 (CD134). Intravenous ivuxolimab was administered to patients every 2 weeks at six dose levels: 0.01, 0.1, 0.3, 1.5, 3 and 10 mg/kg. The paper reports the monotherapy dose-escalation portion (N ≈ 52 patients) of the phase I ivuxolimab trial. Partial responses were achieved by three dose-escalation patients, of whom one had hepatocellular carcinoma and two had cutaneous melanoma. Of the approximately 54 dose-escalation patients, hepatocellular carcinoma was present in some 19, melanoma in roughly 15, renal cell carcinoma in 9 and head and neck cancer in 9. In the dose-escalation cohort, around four fifths of patients were male, and the mean age was roughly 60 years with a range of about 23 to 79. Patients were allowed to have had prior anti-PD-1, anti-PD-L1 or anti-CTLA-4 therapy, and around 41% of the dose-escalation patients had previously received checkpoint inhibitors. Peripheral TCRbeta sequencing aimed to test whether ivuxolimab altered TCR sequence diversity and caused clonal T-cell expansion. Beyond this particular receptor, the publication reports: On average, CD8+ T cells showed more expanded clones than CD4+ T cells after ivuxolimab. Low levels of normalized T-cell clonal expansion were also seen in some nonresponding patients. Antigen specificity was not determined for the clonally expanded peripheral T cells. In the 0.1-3.0 mg/kg groups, partial responders were among the patients with the lowest normalized peripheral clonal expansion, particularly in CD8+ T cells. At doses from 0.1 to 3.0 mg/kg, clonal expansion was seen in both CD4+ and CD8+ blood T cells between baseline and week 6.

In regard to this clone: Its cognate antigen has yet to be identified. The junction and the germline gene differ at one end; a read error may be behind it.

Genomic DNA was isolated from the sorted cells so that the TCRbeta CDR3 region could be sequenced. TCRbeta CDR3 regions were sequenced using the immunoSEQ Assay. TCRdb took this table from immuneACCESS and kept in-frame rearrangements with V and J called. Such tables lack part of the clones; where checked against another copy, unresolved V genes explain under half of the gap, and the rest is unexplained. This sample is represented by roughly 61,000 clones; 65% to 90% of them were singletons. The ten largest clones add up to roughly 0.5% of the sample. The trial excluded patients who had a history of autoimmune disease or who were on systemic immunosuppression. Peripheral blood for TCR sequencing was collected from all dose cohorts at baseline, on cycle 4 day 1, and on cycle 7 day 1. Samples were obtained from an open-label, multicenter, first-in-human phase I dose-escalation trial of ivuxolimab. The trial enrolled adults with locally advanced or metastatic head and neck squamous cell, hepatocellular, melanoma or renal cell carcinoma. Before TCR sequencing, CD4+ T cells and CD8+ T cells from peripheral blood were sorted into separate populations.

Spanning cysteine to phenylalanine, the CDR3 consists of 21 amino acids. Here the CDR3 DNA is all that survives: 63 bases in frame from base 1. From a lookup of the germline V gene, CDR1 and CDR2 are MGHRA and YSYEKL. This specimen consisted of CD4+ or CD8+ T cells sorted from blood, obtained in a trial of the OX40 agonist ivuxolimab. Recombination connected TRBV4-1 to TRBJ2-1; TRBD1 matches 9 bases in the middle. This clonotype was sampled from an adult with an advanced solid tumor such as melanoma, head and neck, liver or kidney cancer. Here is the DNA: TGCGCCAGCAGCCTCCGGCTCGGACAGGGGATTTTCTCTTTCTCCGACAATGAGCAGTTCTTC. Translated, this is CASSLRLGQGIFSFSDNEQFF.